Listed here are 17 T cell receptor beta chains from one sample, sequenced in a study of CD8+ T cells in alopecia areata. Treatment: oral pan-JAK inhibitor, 5-10 mg twice daily. The sequencing template was cDNA reverse transcribed from extracted RNA. The repertoire was sequenced with immunoSEQ multiplex PCR; TCRdb's copy has only in-frame clones and lacks some. The table includes over 95,000 clones, 50% to 75% detected once. The sample consisted of CD8+ T cells sorted from blood, taken at week 4, from a patient treated with tofacitinib. These receptors came from a human donor with alopecia areata.

The J gene is TRBJ2-7, the V gene TRBV27; TRBD2 agrees at 10 bases. Germline CDR1 is MNHEY and CDR2 is SMNVEV (reference sequence). The CDR3 is 12 residues long. J gave up 5 bases and V 6 bases, and 1 base lay outside the gene matches. CDR3 sequence (DNA): TGTGCCAGCAGAACTAGCGGGAACGAGCAGTACTTC. Its translation: CASRTSGNEQYF.

The chain is built from TRBV28 and TRBJ2-3; TRBD2 agrees at 9 bases. The V gene's germline CDR1 is MDHEN and CDR2 SYDVKM. The length of the CDR3 is 15 residues. After removal of 10 bases from V and 4 bases from J, the junction contained 12 bases not matched to a gene. The CDR3 coding sequence is TGTGCCAACTCAAAAAGCGGGAGGAGTCCAGATACGCAGTATTTT. Its protein product is CANSKSGRSPDTQYF.

The rearrangement joins TRBV6-4 to TRBJ1-2; no clear D gene. The V and J ends lost 6 bases and 4 bases respectively, with 15 bases between them. From germline, CDR1 is MRHNA and CDR2 SNTAGT. The CDR3 runs 14 residues. The CDR3 nucleotides are TGTGCCAGCAGCTCGAACGGGGAATCCTATGGCTACACCTTC. This translates into CASSSNGESYGYTF.

This rearrangement joins TRBV30 to TRBJ1-1; D gene unclear. V was pared by 2 bases and J by 1 base, with 5 bases between. CDR3 length: 12 residues. CDR1 GTSNPN and CDR2 SVGIG come from the germline V gene (reference sequence). The CDR3 spells CAWSKGNTEAFF. CDR3 in DNA: TGTGCCTGGAGTAAAGGGAACACTGAAGCTTTCTTT.

A few counts support this clone. The V gene is TRBV29-1, the J gene TRBJ2-5; TRBD2 matches 14 bases. Germline CDR1 SQVTM, CDR2 ANQGSEA. The CDR3 covers 15 residues. The ends lost 1 base at V and 5 bases at J; junction bases unmatched: 3. The CDR3 sequence is CSVEGTSGGWETQYF. DNA of the CDR3: TGCAGCGTTGAAGGGACTAGCGGGGGGTGGGAGACCCAGTACTTC.

V is TRBV18 and J is TRBJ2-6, with 7 bases aligning to TRBD1. The trim removed 4 bases at V and 2 bases at J, leaving 2 bases unmatched. Per germline, CDR1 KGHSH and CDR2 LQKENI. The CDR3 has 15 residues. CDR3 protein: CASSLQGTGANVLTF. CDR3 nucleotide sequence: TGTGCCAGCTCACTACAGGGGACTGGGGCCAACGTCCTGACTTTC.

This chain uses TRBV7-8 with TRBJ2-5; D perhaps matches TRBD2 (6 bases). The CDR3 is 13 amino acids. V lost 1 base and J 5 bases, leaving 8 bases between the germline ends. Germline V lookup: CDR1 SGHVS, CDR2 FQNEAQ. This chain's CDR3 is CASSLVGTETQYF. CDR3 coding DNA: TGTGCCAGCAGCTTAGTAGGGACTGAGACCCAGTACTTC.

The rearrangement uses TRBV9 and TRBJ2-7; 15 bases align to TRBD2. Trimming at V came to 3 bases and at J to 10 bases, leaving 2 bases not matched to a gene. Per the germline V gene, CDR1 is SGDLS and CDR2 is YYNGEE. The length of the CDR3 is 13 residues. Here the CDR3 reads CASSGTSGRDQYF. The CDR3 DNA reads as TGTGCCAGCAGCGGGACTAGCGGGAGGGATCAGTACTTC.

The V call is TRBV25-1, the J call TRBJ1-2; possible D gene TRBD1, 5 bases. Trimming left V 1 base short and J 4 bases short, with 13 bases between. The length of the CDR3 is 15 residues. Germline CDR1 reads MGHDK; CDR2 reads SYGVNS. CDR3 loop: CASSESSDMLYGYTF. CDR3 DNA sequence: TGTGCCAGCAGTGAATCCTCGGACATGCTCTATGGCTACACCTTC.

The chain couples TRBV5-1 to TRBJ2-7; D may be TRBD1 (6 bases). Trimming left V 4 bases short and J 1 base short, with 12 bases between. In germline, CDR1 is SGHRS, CDR2 YFSETQ. This CDR3 contains 14 residues. CDR3: CASSLRTESYEQYF. The CDR3 DNA reads TGCGCCAGCAGCCTACGGACAGAGTCCTACGAGCAGTACTTC.

The chain uses TRBV7-9 and TRBJ1-4; D gene ambiguous. Germline lookup yields CDR1 SEHNR and CDR2 FQNEAQ (reference sequence). The CDR3 totals 12 residues. The V gene lost 1 base and the J gene lost 12 bases, with 9 bases spanning the gap. The CDR3 loop is CASSLDDEQLFF. Written as DNA, the CDR3 is TGTGCCAGCAGCTTAGATGATGAGCAACTGTTTTTT.

This clone showed up just a few times. Other DNA sequences in the sample encode the same CDR3. The CDR3 protein is CSVEDGSYEQYF. CDR3 nucleotide sequence: TGCAGCGTTGAAGACGGATCCTACGAGCAGTACTTC. V is TRBV29-1 and J is TRBJ2-7; D gene unclear. The germline gives CDR1 SQVTM, CDR2 ANQGSEA. The germline V and J ends were trimmed by 0 bases and 1 base, with 4 bases remaining between them. This CDR3 has 12 amino acids.

The chain combines TRBV27 with TRBJ1-2; D unresolved. Germline V CDR1 and CDR2: MNHEY, SMNVEV (reference sequence). Trimming took off 6 bases at V and 2 bases at J, with 10 bases between the two ends. The length of the CDR3 is 13 residues. In nucleotides, the CDR3 is TGTGCCAGCAGCCACGGGTCGAACTATGGCTACACCTTC. Amino acid sequence: CASSHGSNYGYTF.

The chain combines TRBV29-1 with TRBJ1-5; D possibly corresponds to TRBD1 (5 bases). Germline CDR1 is SQVTM and CDR2 is ANQGSEA. Trimming stripped 5 bases from V and 9 bases from J, with 14 bases between. This CDR3 contains 12 residues. The CDR3 region is CSVFDGTTPQHF. CDR3 in DNA: TGCAGCGTTTTCGACGGGACGACGCCCCAGCATTTT. Drawing the rest from reference TRBV29-1 and TRBJ1-5, the complete variable domain is SAVISQKPSRDICQRGTSLTIQCQVDSQVTMMFWYRQQPGQSLTLIATANQGSEATYESGFVIDKFPISRPNLTFSTLTVSNMSPEDSSIYLCSVFDGTTPQHFGDGTRLSIL.

This clone showed up just a few times. Here the CDR3 DNA reads TGCGCCAGCAGCCAGACTGTGGGTCAGAACCTAAACTATGGCTACACCTTC. Amino acids: CASSQTVGQNLNYGYTF. The rearrangement uses TRBV4-1 and TRBJ1-2, with no clear D. The V and J ends lost 3 bases and 2 bases respectively, with 19 bases between them. The CDR3 contains 17 residues. Germline CDR1 is MGHRA and CDR2 is YSYEKL.

About this clone: The sample holds other DNA sequences that translate to the same CDR3. The chain employs TRBV6-1 and TRBJ2-3; 8 bases are a match to TRBD2. This CDR3 spans 15 amino acids. Germline loops: CDR1 MNHNS, CDR2 SASEGT. Unmatched junction bases numbered 6, after V lost 6 bases and J lost 1 base. The CDR3, as DNA: TGTGCCAGCAGGACCGGACTAGCTGGCACAGATACGCAGTATTTT. This sequence encodes CASRTGLAGTDTQYF.

The rearrangement uses TRBV30 and TRBJ1-2; possible D gene TRBD1, 6 bases. This CDR3 contains 13 residues. V lost 4 bases to trimming and J lost 4 bases, with 13 bases between them. Per germline, CDR1 GTSNPN and CDR2 SVGIG (reference sequence). CDR3 residues: CAWKKGTTYGYTF. The CDR3 bases are TGTGCCTGGAAAAAAGGGACAACCTATGGCTACACCTTC.